These 3 T cell receptor beta chains came from one sample sequenced in a study of cytomegalovirus exposure and HLA in healthy donors. TCRdb's table, derived via immunoSEQ multiplex PCR, lists solely in-frame clones and lacks some. This sample carries 200,000 to 250,000 clones, 75% to 90% of them seen once, and the ten largest clones take roughly 5.4%. Sequenced input: PBMCs. The receptors stem from a woman younger than 35 in good health and CMV-seronegative.

This chain joins TRBV11-2 and TRBJ2-3, with D possibly TRBD1 on 6 matching bases. V was pared by 1 base and J by 10 bases, with 15 bases between. CDR3 length: 14 amino acids. CDR1 and CDR2 (germline): SGHAT, FQNNGV. The CDR3 bases are TGTGCCAGCAGCTTAGCTCTCGGACAGCGGCCGCAGTATTTT. Translation: CASSLALGQRPQYF.

The chain is built from TRBV5-1 and TRBJ2-3, with D possibly being TRBD2 (7 bases). The germline V gene has CDR1 SGHRS and CDR2 YFSETQ. Trimming took 1 base from V and 6 from J, leaving 15 bases between them. This CDR3 contains 15 residues. CDR3 DNA: TGCGCCAGCAGCTTGCCGGGGGGCGTATTCGATACGCAGTATTTT. Amino acids: CASSLPGGVFDTQYF.

The chain employs TRBV11-2 and TRBJ2-3; 7 nucleotides line up with TRBD2. V was clipped by 3 bases and J by 4 bases; unmatched bases: 7. The CDR3 extends over 15 amino acids. Germline CDR1 reads SGHAT; CDR2 reads FQNNGV. The CDR3 protein is CASSLGREPSDTQYF. For the CDR3, the DNA is TGTGCCAGCAGCTTGGGGCGGGAGCCCTCAGATACGCAGTATTTT.